Listed below are T cell receptor beta chains from one sample, sequenced in a study of persistence of HIV-infected CD4 T cells. No antigen is known for these receptors. Repertoires were generated with immunoSEQ multiplex PCR, while TCRdb's copy carries only in-frame clones and drops some. The data hold over 30,000 clones, with approximately 85% observed a single time. The sequenced sample was cultured CD4+ T cells from PBMCs, obtained from a patient who received antiretroviral therapy. These receptors were collected from an adult with HIV. The donor label of this sample is uncertain. Each CDR3 is given with its conserved first and last residue. The order of the fields is clone size, J gene, D gene, V gene, CDR3 protein, CDR3 DNA. The D gene is left open where the match is weak. Rows give clone size only sometimes, using once, few, many, or a class for an expanded clone.

. TRBJ1-4 TRBD1 TRBV25-1 CASSELGGTGGEKLFF TGTGCCAGCAGTGAATTAGGGGGGACAGGTGGTGAAAAACTGTTTTTT
. TRBJ2-2 . TRBV7-3 CASSGQYTGELFF TGTGCCAGCAGCGGACAGTACACCGGGGAGCTGTTTTTT
. TRBJ1-2 . TRBV24-1 CATSDLPPVRREGYGYTF TGTGCCACCAGTGATCTACCCCCTGTTCGCCGAGAGGGATATGGCTACACCTTC
. TRBJ2-3 . TRBV3-1/TRBV3-2 CASSQDTGRPQYF TGTGCCAGCAGCCAAGATACAGGGCGCCCGCAGTATTTT
. TRBJ2-7 TRBD2 TRBV19 CASSTSGLAATYEQYF TGTGCCAGTAGTACTTCGGGACTAGCGGCAACCTACGAGCAGTACTTC
. TRBJ1-3 TRBD1 TRBV10-3 CAISESRSARATGAGNTIYF TGTGCCATCAGTGAGTCGAGGTCAGCCAGGGCGACAGGGGCTGGAAACACCATATATTTT
. TRBJ2-3 . TRBV5-4 CASSLGRAGTDTQYF TGTGCCAGCAGCTTGGGAAGGGCCGGCACAGATACGCAGTATTTT
once TRBJ2-1 . TRBV11-3 CASSSRTSSSYNEQFF TGTGCCAGCAGCTCCCGGACTTCAAGCTCCTACAATGAGCAGTTCTTC
. TRBJ1-1 TRBD1 TRBV10-2 CASSESRDREAFF TGCGCCAGCAGTGAGTCCCGGGACAGGGAAGCTTTCTTT
. TRBJ1-1 . TRBV28 CATLTGENTEAFF TGTGCCACCCTGACAGGAGAGAACACTGAAGCTTTCTTT
. TRBJ1-6 . TRBV5-1 CASSLDFNSPLHF TGCGCCAGCAGCTTGGACTTTAACTCACCCCTCCACTTT
. TRBJ1-1 TRBD1 TRBV5-6 CASRERGRGSTEAFF TGTGCCAGCAGAGAAAGGGGCAGGGGGAGCACTGAAGCTTTCTTT
few TRBJ1-1 . TRBV24-1 CATSDGAGANSEAFF TGTGCCACCAGTGATGGGGCAGGGGCGAATTCTGAAGCTTTCTTT
. TRBJ2-7 TRBD1 TRBV30 CAWAGTGGFYEQYF TGTGCCTGGGCCGGGACAGGGGGATTCTACGAGCAGTACTTC
. TRBJ1-2 TRBD1 TRBV3-1/TRBV3-2 CASSQDGTGTGKGGYTF TGTGCCAGCAGCCAAGATGGTACCGGGACAGGGAAGGGTGGCTACACCTTC
. TRBJ1-3 . TRBV7-8 CASSFLPSQGSGNTIYF TGTGCCAGCAGCTTTCTCCCCTCACAGGGCTCTGGAAACACCATATATTTT
. TRBJ1-4 TRBD1 TRBV3-1/TRBV3-2 CASSLPSRGSNEKLFF TGTGCCAGCAGCCTGCCATCCAGGGGGAGTAATGAAAAACTGTTTTTT
few TRBJ1-1 TRBD1 TRBV30 CAWSGGGAEAFF TGTGCCTGGAGTGGAGGGGGCGCTGAAGCTTTCTTT
. TRBJ2-1 . TRBV19 CASSLTSYNEQFF TGTGCCAGTAGTCTAACCTCCTACAATGAGCAGTTCTTC
. TRBJ2-7 TRBD2 TRBV10-1 CASSELKGTSGGEQYF TGCGCCAGCAGTGAGTTGAAGGGGACTAGCGGGGGCGAGCAGTACTTC
. TRBJ2-3 TRBD2 TRBV19 CASSIPSGGSTDTQYF TGTGCCAGTAGTATCCCTAGCGGGGGGTCCACAGATACGCAGTATTTT
. TRBJ2-7 . TRBV6-6 CASSQVAGGYEQYF TGTGCCAGCAGCCAGGTTGCGGGTGGCTACGAGCAGTACTTC
. TRBJ2-7 TRBD2 TRBV5-1 CASSNSGGIYEQYF TGCGCCAGCAGCAATAGCGGGGGGATATACGAGCAGTACTTC
few TRBJ1-3 TRBD1 TRBV7-9 CASSLTGAGNTIYF TGTGCCAGCAGCTTAACAGGGGCCGGAAACACCATATATTTT
. TRBJ2-1 . TRBV19 CASSIQGQSWDEQFF TGTGCCAGTAGTATCCAGGGTCAGAGTTGGGATGAGCAGTTCTTC
. TRBJ2-6 . TRBV19 CASSLRSSGANVLTF TGTGCCAGTAGCCTGAGGAGCTCTGGGGCCAACGTCCTGACTTTC
. TRBJ1-5 . TRBV5-5 CASSLFRGDQPQHF TGTGCCAGCAGCTTGTTCAGGGGAGATCAGCCCCAGCATTTT
. TRBJ2-3 TRBD2 TRBV19 CATMPSGATDTQYF TGTGCCACTATGCCTAGCGGGGCTACAGATACGCAGTATTTT
. TRBJ1-3 . TRBV15 CATSLKGGGNTIYF TGTGCCACCAGCTTGAAGGGCGGGGGAAACACCATATATTTT
. TRBJ2-2 . TRBV7-9 CASSPSRGIGELFF TGTGCCAGCAGCCCTAGCAGGGGAATCGGGGAGCTGTTTTTT
. TRBJ1-3 . TRBV30 CAWKYGGQGNTIYF TGTGCCTGGAAGTACGGGGGGCAGGGAAACACCATATATTTT
. TRBJ2-7 TRBD1 TRBV13 CASSKDFRRGLGEQYF TGTGCCAGCAGCAAGGACTTTAGAAGGGGGCTGGGCGAGCAGTACTTC
once TRBJ2-1 . TRBV9 CASSVEAGLTYNEQFF TGTGCCAGCAGCGTAGAGGCGGGACTGACTTACAATGAGCAGTTCTTC
. TRBJ1-2 . TRBV2 CASMRVRAANYGYTF TGTGCCAGCATGAGGGTCCGGGCGGCTAACTATGGCTACACCTTC
once TRBJ2-3 . TRBV7-3 CASSLIGGVESTDTQYF TGTGCCAGCAGCTTAATAGGGGGAGTGGAGAGCACAGATACGCAGTATTTT
. TRBJ1-4 . TRBV5-1 CASRGDNEKLFF TGCGCCAGCAGGGGGGATAATGAAAAACTGTTTTTT
. TRBJ2-6 . TRBV19 CAIQGSGANVLTF TGTGCCATTCAGGGATCTGGGGCCAACGTCCTGACTTTC
. TRBJ2-1 . TRBV7-9 CASSLALRGRQFF TGTGCCAGCAGCTTAGCGCTAAGGGGGAGACAGTTCTTC
. TRBJ1-4 . TRBV9 CASSVQTGAPGKLFF TGTGCCAGCAGCGTGCAGACCGGGGCCCCGGGAAAACTGTTTTTT
. TRBJ2-2 . TRBV6-5 CASVGGPGELFF TGTGCCAGCGTAGGGGGGCCCGGGGAGCTGTTTTTT
. TRBJ1-6 TRBD1 TRBV5-1 CASSRDSSNSPLHF TGCGCCAGCAGTCGGGACAGCAGTAATTCACCCCTCCACTTT
. TRBJ2-7 TRBD2 TRBV6-5 CASIRGGSFYEQYF TGTGCCAGCATACGGGGGGGGAGCTTCTACGAGCAGTACTTC
. TRBJ1-1 . TRBV28 CASILAQNTEAFF TGTGCCAGCATCCTTGCACAGAACACTGAAGCTTTCTTT
. TRBJ1-1 . TRBV2 CASIVPGWMNTEAFF TGTGCCAGCATCGTCCCGGGGTGGATGAACACTGAAGCTTTCTTT
. TRBJ1-6 TRBD1 TRBV30 CAWSRDRAEAPLHF TGTGCCTGGAGTCGCGACAGGGCCGAAGCACCCCTCCACTTT
. TRBJ1-2 . TRBV28 CASSSVYPDRKSNYGYTF TGTGCCAGCAGTTCCGTCTATCCCGACAGGAAGTCTAACTATGGCTACACCTTC
. TRBJ1-2 . TRBV4-1 CASSQEPPGQGYYGYTF TGCGCCAGCAGCCAAGAACCGCCGGGGCAGGGATACTATGGCTACACCTTC
. TRBJ1-6 . TRBV15 CATSSPPHNRVWPPLHF TGTGCCACCAGCAGTCCACCCCATAACAGGGTGTGGCCACCCCTCCACTTT
. TRBJ1-1 . TRBV9 CASSAYGGVAFF TGTGCCAGCAGCGCGTATGGCGGGGTGGCTTTCTTT
. TRBJ2-7 . TRBV18 CASSPPAPAYEQYF TGTGCCAGCTCACCACCAGCGCCAGCCTACGAGCAGTACTTC
few TRBJ2-7 TRBD1 TRBV5-1 CASSPGQGAYEQYF TGCGCCAGCAGCCCGGGACAGGGGGCGTACGAGCAGTACTTC
. TRBJ1-2 . TRBV30 CAWSLWRVGSRIYGYTF TGTGCCTGGAGCCTCTGGAGGGTTGGCAGTAGGATCTATGGCTACACCTTC
. TRBJ2-1 TRBD1 TRBV6-2/TRBV6-3 CASSATGGEQFF TGTGCCAGCAGTGCGACAGGGGGGGAGCAGTTCTTC
. TRBJ2-3 . TRBV7-2 CASSFATRGNTQYF TGTGCCAGCAGCTTTGCGACTAGAGGAAATACGCAGTATTTT
once TRBJ1-6 . TRBV19 CASSIGSPNSPLHF TGTGCCAGTAGTATCGGCAGCCCGAATTCACCCCTCCACTTT
once TRBJ1-5 . TRBV6-1 CASSQAGFNQPQHF TGTGCCAGCAGTCAAGCCGGCTTCAATCAGCCCCAGCATTTT
. TRBJ2-4 . TRBV2 CASRGRNIQYF TGTGCCAGCAGGGGTAGAAACATTCAGTACTTC
. TRBJ1-1 TRBD1 TRBV5-1 CASSLLRTGTVNTEAFF TGCGCCAGCAGCTTGTTGCGAACCGGGACAGTGAACACTGAAGCTTTCTTT
. TRBJ1-6 . TRBV5-1 CASSGSGFYNSPLHF TGCGCCAGCAGCGGCTCAGGGTTTTATAATTCACCCCTCCACTTT
. TRBJ1-5 . TRBV5-1 CASSLDSNQPQHF TGCGCCAGCAGCCTAGACTCCAATCAGCCCCAGCATTTT